The clone carrying this T cell receptor beta chain was counted a few times. Its antigen remains unidentified. Via MiXCR, TCRdb re-called the reads, giving one row per CDR3 protein. This sample carries 300,000 or so distinct CDR3 sequences, approximately 25% of them seen once, and the ten largest clones take 13%. CDR1 is LNHDA, CDR2 SQIVND, per germline (reference sequence). After removal of 4 bases from V and 4 bases from J, the junction contained 10 bases not matched to a gene. The CDR3 contains 19 residues. The sample belongs to a study of T cell repertoires in cytomegalovirus infection. Study-wide background: Researchers turned to recently identified HLA-C-restricted CMV epitopes as well as well-studied HLA-B-restricted ones. Based on public TCR beta signatures, there were indications of CMV infection and of a matching HLA type. Study-wide points: Cumulated frequencies of public TCR beta families served to identify carriers of CMV plus the relevant HLA. Dominating the ex vivo response were TCR beta clonotypes that were CMV-specific and HLA-C-restricted.

The chain is built from TRBV19 and TRBJ2-1; 16 positions agree with TRBD2. The clonotype originates from a human donor in good health (CMV status not recorded). Some clones in this sample may be carry-over from other donors' samples. The source material was cultured PBMCs, sampled from culture after CMV antigen stimulation. For the CDR3, the DNA is TGTGCCAGTAGTACCAAGGGACTAGCGGGAGGGGGACGATACAATGAGCAGTTCTTC. Protein: CASSTKGLAGGGRYNEQFF.